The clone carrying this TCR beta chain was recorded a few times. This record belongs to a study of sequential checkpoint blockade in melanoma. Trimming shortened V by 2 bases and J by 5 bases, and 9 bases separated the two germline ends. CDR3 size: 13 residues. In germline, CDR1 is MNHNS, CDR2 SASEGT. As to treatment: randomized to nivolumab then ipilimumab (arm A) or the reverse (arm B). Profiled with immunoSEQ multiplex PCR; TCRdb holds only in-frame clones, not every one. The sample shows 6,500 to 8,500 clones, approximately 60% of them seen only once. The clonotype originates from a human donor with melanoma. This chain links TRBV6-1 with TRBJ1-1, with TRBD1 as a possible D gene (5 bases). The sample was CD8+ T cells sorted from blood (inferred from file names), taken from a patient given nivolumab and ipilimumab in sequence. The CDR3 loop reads CASSERGWTEAFF. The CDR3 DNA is TGTGCCAGCAGTGAAAGGGGATGGACTGAAGCTTTCTTT.